The rows below give T cell receptor beta chains drawn from one sample of a study of metastatic and nonmetastatic thyroid tumors. TCRdb re-called the PCR reads via MiXCR. The sample holds 19,000 or so clones, roughly 26% seen once. The specimen sequenced was tumor tissue. The receptors come from a female donor with papillary thyroid cancer or a benign thyroid nodule (not recorded which). Some clones in this sample may be carry-over from other donors' samples. Both conserved end residues are part of each CDR3. Fields, in order: J gene, D gene, V gene, clone size, CDR3 protein, CDR3 DNA. A D gene is named only where the DNA matches it firmly. Clone size is given for some rows only: seen once, a few or many times, or a class if the clone is expanded.

>TRBJ1-1|-|TRBV10-3|few
CAISESDGRNTEAFF
TGTGCCATCAGTGAGTCCGACGGCAGGAACACTGAAGCTTTCTTT
>TRBJ2-1|TRBD2|TRBV6-4|many
CASSALAGGPWNEQFF
TGTGCCAGCAGTGCCTTAGCGGGAGGGCCTTGGAATGAGCAGTTCTTC
>TRBJ2-5|-|TRBV5-6|-
CASSFRAGAGRTQYF
TGTGCCAGCAGCTTTCGGGCAGGGGCGGGGAGGACCCAGTACTTC
>TRBJ1-5|TRBD1|TRBV18|-
CASSRDRDSNQPQHF
TGTGCCAGCTCACGGGACAGAGATAGCAATCAGCCCCAGCATTTT
>TRBJ2-7|-|TRBV20-1|medium-sized
CSARDRSSGFAYEQYF
TGCAGTGCTAGAGATCGGAGTAGCGGATTCGCCTACGAGCAGTACTTC
>TRBJ2-7|-|TRBV7-2|many
CASSLAVGEQYF
TGTGCCAGCAGCTTAGCCGTAGGGGAGCAGTACTTC
>TRBJ2-3|TRBD2|TRBV6-1|many
CASRPSLAGYTDTQYF
TGTGCCAGCAGGCCCAGCCTAGCGGGGTACACAGATACGCAGTATTTT
>TRBJ1-1|TRBD1|TRBV28|few
CASTPTPAGGTEAFF
TGTGCCAGCACTCCCACTCCGGCAGGGGGCACTGAAGCTTTCTTT
>TRBJ1-5|-|TRBV6-6|-
CASSYTSSKNQPQHF
TGTGCCAGCAGTTACACTTCCAGCAAAAATCAGCCCCAGCATTTT
>TRBJ2-3|-|TRBV2|many
CASSERITDTQYF
TGTGCCAGTAGCGAGCGGATCACAGATACGCAGTATTTT
>TRBJ1-5|-|TRBV19|-
CASSILRGDQPQHF
TGTGCCAGTAGTATTCTGAGGGGGGATCAGCCCCAGCATTTT
>TRBJ2-7|-|TRBV28|medium-sized
CASSLVEGLEQYF
TGTGCCAGCAGTTTAGTCGAGGGTCTCGAGCAGTACTTC
>TRBJ1-2|-|TRBV11-3|-
CASSLGPDMDYTF
TGTGCCAGCAGCTTAGGGCCGGATATGGACTACACCTTC
>TRBJ1-1|-|TRBV28|-
CATLPGCHGEVTEAFF
TGTGCCACCCTCCCCGGGTGTCACGGGGAGGTTACTGAAGCTTTCTTT
>TRBJ2-1|TRBD2|TRBV12-3/TRBV12-4|many
CASSTFGGTSGRSDEQFF
TGTGCCAGCAGTACTTTTGGGGGGACTAGCGGGAGATCGGATGAGCAGTTCTTC
>TRBJ2-1|TRBD2|TRBV7-2|many
CASSLWTSGKAEQFF
TGTGCCAGCAGCCTTTGGACTAGCGGGAAGGCTGAGCAGTTCTTC
>TRBJ2-1|-|TRBV7-9|many
CASSPGEENEQFF
TGTGCCAGCAGCCCTGGGGAGGAAAATGAGCAGTTCTTC
>TRBJ1-3|-|TRBV30|-
CAWSNQGNTIYF
TGTGCCTGGAGTAATCAGGGAAACACCATATATTTT
>TRBJ2-7|TRBD1|TRBV5-6|once
CASSMSGQGTCEQYF
TGTGCCAGCAGCATGTCTGGACAGGGTACCTGCGAGCAGTACTTC
>TRBJ1-1|-|TRBV10-1|large
CASSETKVTEAFF
TGCGCCAGCAGTGAAACAAAGGTAACTGAAGCTTTCTTT
>TRBJ1-1|-|TRBV5-1|once
CASSSVGAEAFF
TGCGCCAGCAGCTCCGTGGGGGCTGAAGCTTTCTTT
>TRBJ2-2|-|TRBV2|medium-sized
CASSGQLANTGELFF
TGTGCCAGCAGTGGACAGTTAGCGAACACCGGGGAGCTGTTTTTT
>TRBJ2-3|-|TRBV3-1|-
CASSRSSTDTQYF
TGTGCCAGCAGTCGTTCAAGCACAGATACGCAGTATTTT
>TRBJ2-7|-|TRBV6-5|few
CASSYQQGSYEQYF
TGTGCCAGCAGTTACCAGCAGGGCTCCTACGAGCAGTACTTC
>TRBJ2-1|-|TRBV6-1|many
CASSSAGETGQFF
TGTGCCAGCAGCTCCGCCGGGGAGACGGGGCAGTTCTTC
>TRBJ1-2|TRBD1|TRBV5-1|-
CASSSGGGTDYGYTF
TGCGCCAGCAGCTCGGGAGGCGGGACAGATTATGGCTACACCTTC
>TRBJ2-1|-|TRBV7-2|-
CASSLEIDAEQFF
TGTGCCAGCAGCTTAGAAATTGACGCTGAGCAGTTCTTC
>TRBJ1-6|-|TRBV6-1|few
CASTISAREGSPLHF
TGTGCCAGCACTATCAGTGCAAGGGAAGGTTCACCCCTCCACTTT
>TRBJ1-2|-|TRBV12-3/TRBV12-4|-
CASTTAGDYGCTF
TGTGCCAGCACCACGGCAGGGGACTATGGCTGCACCTTC
>TRBJ1-1|TRBD1|TRBV20-1|many
CSAYPNRGAEAFF
TGCAGTGCTTACCCTAACAGGGGCGCTGAAGCTTTCTTT
>TRBJ1-2|TRBD1|TRBV30|once
CAWRGDRGTNYGYTF
TGTGCCTGGAGAGGGGACAGGGGCACGAACTATGGCTACACCTTC
>TRBJ2-7|-|TRBV2|many
CASSERTYEQYF
TGTGCCAGCAGTGAAAGGACCTACGAGCAGTACTTC
>TRBJ1-6|-|TRBV2|-
CASTRDSPLHF
TGTGCCAGCACGCGTGATTCACCCCTCCACTTT
>TRBJ1-1|-|TRBV30|once
CAWRESGAAEAFF
TGTGCCTGGAGGGAATCGGGGGCAGCAGAAGCTTTCTTT
>TRBJ2-3|TRBD2|TRBV7-3|-
CASSLTSRGTDTQYF
TGTGCCAGCAGCCTGACTAGCCGGGGGACAGATACGCAGTATTTT
>TRBJ1-2|-|TRBV27|-
CASSLDRHYGYTF
TGTGCCAGCAGTTTAGACAGGCACTATGGCTACACCTTC
>TRBJ2-1|TRBD2|TRBV9|few
CASSVEGTSGSLSYNEQFF
TGTGCCAGCAGCGTAGAAGGGACTAGCGGGAGTCTCTCCTACAATGAGCAGTTCTTC
>TRBJ2-3|-|TRBV20-1|-
CSARDRWITDTQYF
TGCAGTGCTAGAGACAGGTGGATCACAGATACGCAGTATTTT
>TRBJ1-2|TRBD1|TRBV28|many
CASSWGTGGWDYGYTF
TGTGCCAGCAGCTGGGGGACAGGGGGCTGGGACTATGGCTACACCTTC
>TRBJ1-5|-|TRBV28|many
CASSLGLFNQPQHF
TGTGCCAGCAGTTTAGGCCTCTTTAATCAGCCCCAGCATTTT
>TRBJ1-5|-|TRBV20-1|-
CSARKLGGNQPQHF
TGCAGTGCTAGAAAGCTCGGAGGCAATCAGCCCCAGCATTTT
>TRBJ2-7|TRBD2|TRBV28|medium-sized
CASSSGTSGRYEQYF
TGTGCCAGCAGTTCCGGGACTAGCGGGCGGTACGAGCAGTACTTC
>TRBJ1-2|-|TRBV28|-
CASSRTDYGYTF
TGTGCCAGCAGCCGGACAGACTATGGCTACACCTTC
>TRBJ2-7|TRBD1|TRBV6-5|few
CASSSQTGDTYEQYF
TGTGCCAGCAGTTCCCAGACAGGGGACACCTACGAGCAGTACTTC
>TRBJ2-1|-|TRBV11-2|-
CASSSGTNYPNPQFF
TGTGCCAGCAGCTCCGGGACCAACTACCCAAACCCGCAGTTCTTC